This T cell receptor (beta chain) was identified in a study of T cells in Graves' hyperthyroidism and ophthalmopathy. Study background: Peripheral blood specimens were obtained at initial diagnosis, prior to any treatment.

The study left out patients who had uncontrolled infection, other autoimmune disease, pregnancy or lactation. CDR3 size: 14 residues. Per germline, CDR1 MNHEY and CDR2 SVGEGT. V shed 6 bases, J shed 9 bases, and the junction held 8 bases outside the gene matches. It was RNA transcripts that yielded the amplified TCR beta CDR3 regions. When the TCR CDR3 underwent first-round RT-PCR, the HTBI primer set was used. TCRdb recomputed calls from the multiplex PCR reads with MiXCR, one row per CDR3 protein. Of about 360,000 distinct CDR3 sequences listed, 15% to 20% are singletons. The rearrangement uses TRBV6-2 or TRBV6-3 and TRBJ1-6, with TRBD1 matching 7 bases. The sequenced sample consisted of blood. This clonotype originated in a woman between 18 and 29 years old with Graves' hyperthyroidism. The CDR3, as DNA: TGTGCCAGCAGCCGCGGTCCAGGGGGTTCACCCCTCCACTTT. Translation gives CASSRGPGGSPLHF.